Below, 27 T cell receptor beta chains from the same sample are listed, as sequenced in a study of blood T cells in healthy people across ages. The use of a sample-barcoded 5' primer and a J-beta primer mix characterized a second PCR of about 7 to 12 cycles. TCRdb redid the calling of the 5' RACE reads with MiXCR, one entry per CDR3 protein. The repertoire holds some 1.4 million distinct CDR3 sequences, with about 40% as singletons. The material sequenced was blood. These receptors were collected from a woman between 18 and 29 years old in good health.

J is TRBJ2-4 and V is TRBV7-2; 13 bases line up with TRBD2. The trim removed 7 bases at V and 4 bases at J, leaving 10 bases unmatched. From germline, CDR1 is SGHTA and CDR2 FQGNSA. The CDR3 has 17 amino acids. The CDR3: CASTVGVLAGGKNIQYF. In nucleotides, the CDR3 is TGTGCCAGCACCGTGGGTGTACTAGCGGGGGGGAAAAACATTCAGTACTTC.

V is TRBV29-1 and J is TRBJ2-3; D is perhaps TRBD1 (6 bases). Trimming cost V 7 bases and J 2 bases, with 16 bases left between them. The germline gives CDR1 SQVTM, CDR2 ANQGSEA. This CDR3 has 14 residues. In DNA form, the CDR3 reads TGCAGCGGGGAGAGGCAGGGGCTCACAGATACGCAGTATTTT. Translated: CSGERQGLTDTQYF.

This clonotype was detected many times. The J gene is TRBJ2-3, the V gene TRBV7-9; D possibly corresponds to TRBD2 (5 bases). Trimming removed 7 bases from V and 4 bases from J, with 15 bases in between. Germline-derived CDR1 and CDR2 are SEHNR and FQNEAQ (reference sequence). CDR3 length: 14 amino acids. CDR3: CASIRGESADTQYF. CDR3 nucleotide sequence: TGTGCCAGCATTCGGGGAGAGAGCGCAGATACGCAGTATTTT.

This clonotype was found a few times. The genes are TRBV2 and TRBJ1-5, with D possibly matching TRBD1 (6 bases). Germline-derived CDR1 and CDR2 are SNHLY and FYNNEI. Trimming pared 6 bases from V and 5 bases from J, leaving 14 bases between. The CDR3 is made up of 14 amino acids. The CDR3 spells CASRHHRDDQPQHF. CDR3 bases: TGTGCCAGCAGGCACCACAGGGATGATCAGCCCCAGCATTTT.

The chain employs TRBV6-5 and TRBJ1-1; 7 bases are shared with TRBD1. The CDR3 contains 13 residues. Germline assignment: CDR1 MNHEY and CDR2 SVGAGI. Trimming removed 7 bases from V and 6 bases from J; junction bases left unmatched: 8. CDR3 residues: CASKRQGTPEAFF. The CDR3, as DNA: TGTGCCAGCAAACGACAGGGCACTCCTGAAGCTTTCTTT.

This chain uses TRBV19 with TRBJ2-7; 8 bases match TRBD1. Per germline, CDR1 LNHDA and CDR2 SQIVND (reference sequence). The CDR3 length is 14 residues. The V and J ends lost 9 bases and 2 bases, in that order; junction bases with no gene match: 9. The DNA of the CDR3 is TGTGCCAGCAAGAGGACAGGGTTTACCTACGAGCAGTACTTC. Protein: CASKRTGFTYEQYF.

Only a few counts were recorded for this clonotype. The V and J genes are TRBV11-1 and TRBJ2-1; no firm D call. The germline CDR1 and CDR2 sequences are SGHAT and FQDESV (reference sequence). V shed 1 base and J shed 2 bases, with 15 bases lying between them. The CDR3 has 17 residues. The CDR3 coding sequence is TGTGCCAGCAGCTTAGGGGCCATTACGCCACCCTACAATGAGCAGTTCTTC. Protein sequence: CASSLGAITPPYNEQFF.

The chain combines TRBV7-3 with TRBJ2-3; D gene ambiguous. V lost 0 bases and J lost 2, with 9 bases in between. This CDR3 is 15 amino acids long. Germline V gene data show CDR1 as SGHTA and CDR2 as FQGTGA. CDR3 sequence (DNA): TGTGCCAGCAGCTTAACGGCACAGCCCACAGATACGCAGTATTTT. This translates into CASSLTAQPTDTQYF.

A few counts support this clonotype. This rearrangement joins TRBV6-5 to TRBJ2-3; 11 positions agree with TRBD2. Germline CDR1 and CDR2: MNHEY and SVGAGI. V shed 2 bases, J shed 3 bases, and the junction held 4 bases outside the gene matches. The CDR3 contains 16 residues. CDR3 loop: CASSYQTSGTTDTQYF. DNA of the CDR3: TGTGCCAGCAGTTACCAGACTAGCGGGACTACAGATACGCAGTATTTT.

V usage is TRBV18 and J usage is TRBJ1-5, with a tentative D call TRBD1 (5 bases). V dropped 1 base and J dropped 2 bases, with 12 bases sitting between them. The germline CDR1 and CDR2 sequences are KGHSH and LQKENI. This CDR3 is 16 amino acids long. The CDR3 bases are TGTGCCAGCTCACCACAGGGGAGGGGTGGCAATCAGCCCCAGCATTTT. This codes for CASSPQGRGGNQPQHF. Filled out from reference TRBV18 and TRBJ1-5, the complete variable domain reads NAGVMQNPRHLVRRRGQEARLRCSPMKGHSHVYWYRQLPEEGLKFMVYLQKENIIDESGMPKERFSAEFPKEGPSILRIQQVVRGDSAAYFCASSPQGRGGNQPQHFGDGTRLSIL.

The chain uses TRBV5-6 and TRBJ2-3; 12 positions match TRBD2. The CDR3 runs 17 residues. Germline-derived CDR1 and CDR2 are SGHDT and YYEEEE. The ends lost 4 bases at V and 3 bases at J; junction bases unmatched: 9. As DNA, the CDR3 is TGTGCCAGCAGCCTGCGCCTGACTAGCGGGGGAACAGATACGCAGTATTTT. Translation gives CASSLRLTSGGTDTQYF.

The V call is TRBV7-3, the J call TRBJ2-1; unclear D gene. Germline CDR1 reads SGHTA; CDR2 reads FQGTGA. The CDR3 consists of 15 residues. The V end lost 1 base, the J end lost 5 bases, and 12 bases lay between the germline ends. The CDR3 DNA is TGTGCCAGCAGCTTAATAGTCCAGGTAAACAATGAGCAGTTCTTC. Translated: CASSLIVQVNNEQFF.

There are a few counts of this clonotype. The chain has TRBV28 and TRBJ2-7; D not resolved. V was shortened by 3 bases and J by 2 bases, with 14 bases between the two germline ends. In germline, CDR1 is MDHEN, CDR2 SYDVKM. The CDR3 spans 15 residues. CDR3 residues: CASSFGPATTYEQYF. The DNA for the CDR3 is TGTGCCAGCAGTTTTGGGCCCGCTACCACCTACGAGCAGTACTTC.

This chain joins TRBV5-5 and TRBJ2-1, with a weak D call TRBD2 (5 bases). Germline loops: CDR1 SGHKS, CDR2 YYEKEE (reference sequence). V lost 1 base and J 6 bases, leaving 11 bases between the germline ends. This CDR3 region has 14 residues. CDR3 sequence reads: CASSLSASPNEQFF. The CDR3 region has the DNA TGTGCCAGCAGCTTGAGCGCTAGCCCCAATGAGCAGTTCTTC.

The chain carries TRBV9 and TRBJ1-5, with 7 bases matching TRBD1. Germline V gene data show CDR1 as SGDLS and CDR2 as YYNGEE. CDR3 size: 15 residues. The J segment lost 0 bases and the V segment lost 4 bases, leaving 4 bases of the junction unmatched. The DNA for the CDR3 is TGTGCCAGCAGCTCCCAGGGGGTTAGCAATCAGCCCCAGCATTTT. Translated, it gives CASSSQGVSNQPQHF.

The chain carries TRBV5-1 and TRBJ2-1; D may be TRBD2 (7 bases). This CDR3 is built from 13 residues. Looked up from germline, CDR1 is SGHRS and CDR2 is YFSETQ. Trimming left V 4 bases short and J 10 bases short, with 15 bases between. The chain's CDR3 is CASSPGGGIEQFF. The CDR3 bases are TGCGCCAGCAGCCCGGGGGGCGGAATCGAGCAGTTCTTC.

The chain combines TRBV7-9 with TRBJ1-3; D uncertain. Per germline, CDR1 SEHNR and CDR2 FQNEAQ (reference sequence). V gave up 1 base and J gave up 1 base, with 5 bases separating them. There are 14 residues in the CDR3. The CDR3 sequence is CASSLDGSGNTIYF. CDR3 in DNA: TGTGCCAGCAGCTTAGATGGGTCTGGAAACACCATATATTTT.

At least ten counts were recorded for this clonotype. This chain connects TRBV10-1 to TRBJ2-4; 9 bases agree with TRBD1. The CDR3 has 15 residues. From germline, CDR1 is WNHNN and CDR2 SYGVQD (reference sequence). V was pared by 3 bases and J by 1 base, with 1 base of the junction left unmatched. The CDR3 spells CASSEGQGAKNIQYF. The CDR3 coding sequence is TGCGCCAGCAGTGAAGGACAGGGGGCCAAAAACATTCAGTACTTC.

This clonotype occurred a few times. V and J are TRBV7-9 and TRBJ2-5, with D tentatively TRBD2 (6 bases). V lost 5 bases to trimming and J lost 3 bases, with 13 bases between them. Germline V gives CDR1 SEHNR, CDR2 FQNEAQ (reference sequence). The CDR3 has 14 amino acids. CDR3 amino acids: CASSPSSGKETQYF. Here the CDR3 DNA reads TGTGCCAGCAGCCCGAGTAGCGGCAAAGAGACCCAGTACTTC. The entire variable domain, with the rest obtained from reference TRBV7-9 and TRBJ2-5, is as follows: DTGVSQNPRHKITKRGQNVTFRCDPISEHNRLYWYRQTLGQGPEFLTYFQNEAQLEKSRLLSDRFSAERPKGSFSTLEIQRTEQGDSAMYLCASSPSSGKETQYFGPGTRLLVL.

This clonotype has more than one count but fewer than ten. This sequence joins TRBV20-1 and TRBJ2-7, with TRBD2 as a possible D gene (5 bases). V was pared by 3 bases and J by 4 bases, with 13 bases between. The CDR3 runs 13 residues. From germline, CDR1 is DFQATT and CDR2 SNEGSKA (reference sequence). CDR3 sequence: CSASAEGGYEQYF. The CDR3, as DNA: TGCAGTGCTAGCGCTGAGGGTGGTTACGAGCAGTACTTC.

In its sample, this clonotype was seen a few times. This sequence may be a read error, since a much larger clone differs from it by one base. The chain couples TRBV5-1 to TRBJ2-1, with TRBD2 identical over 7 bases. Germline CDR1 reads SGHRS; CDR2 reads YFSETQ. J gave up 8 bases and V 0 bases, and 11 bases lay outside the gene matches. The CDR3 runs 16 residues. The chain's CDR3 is CASSLGLSLREDEQFF. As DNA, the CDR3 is TGCGCCAGCAGCTTGGGATTAAGCCTTCGGGAGGATGAGCAGTTCTTC.

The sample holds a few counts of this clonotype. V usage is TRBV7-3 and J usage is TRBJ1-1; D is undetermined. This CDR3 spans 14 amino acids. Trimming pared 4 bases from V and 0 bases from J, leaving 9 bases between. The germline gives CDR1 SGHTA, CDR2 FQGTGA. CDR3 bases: TGTGCCAGCAGCTCCACAAACTTGAACACTGAAGCTTTCTTT. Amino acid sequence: CASSSTNLNTEAFF.

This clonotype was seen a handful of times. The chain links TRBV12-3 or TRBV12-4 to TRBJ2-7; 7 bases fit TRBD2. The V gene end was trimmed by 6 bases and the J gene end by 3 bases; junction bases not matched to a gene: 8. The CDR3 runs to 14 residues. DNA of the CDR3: TGTGCCAGCAGACCGACCGGGACTAACTACGAGCAGTACTTC. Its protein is CASRPTGTNYEQYF.

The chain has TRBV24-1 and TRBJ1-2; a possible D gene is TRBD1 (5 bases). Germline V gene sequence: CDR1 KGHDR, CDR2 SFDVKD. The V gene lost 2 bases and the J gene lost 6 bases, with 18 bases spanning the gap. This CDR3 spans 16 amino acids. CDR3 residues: CATSDWQGLGRNGYTF. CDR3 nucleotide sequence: TGTGCCACCAGTGATTGGCAGGGACTCGGGCGGAATGGCTACACCTTC.

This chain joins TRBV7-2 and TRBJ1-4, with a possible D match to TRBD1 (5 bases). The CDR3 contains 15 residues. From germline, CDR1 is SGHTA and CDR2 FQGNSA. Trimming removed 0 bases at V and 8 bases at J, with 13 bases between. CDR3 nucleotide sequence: TGTGCCAGCAGCTTAGCTGGGGGACCAGGAGAAAAACTGTTTTTT. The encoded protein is CASSLAGGPGEKLFF.

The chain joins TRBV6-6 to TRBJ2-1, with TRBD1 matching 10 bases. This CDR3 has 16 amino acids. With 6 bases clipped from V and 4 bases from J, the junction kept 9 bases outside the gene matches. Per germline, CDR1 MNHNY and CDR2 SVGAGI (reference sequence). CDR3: CASRVSGTGAYNEQFF. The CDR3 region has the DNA TGTGCCAGCAGAGTATCCGGGACAGGGGCGTACAATGAGCAGTTCTTC.

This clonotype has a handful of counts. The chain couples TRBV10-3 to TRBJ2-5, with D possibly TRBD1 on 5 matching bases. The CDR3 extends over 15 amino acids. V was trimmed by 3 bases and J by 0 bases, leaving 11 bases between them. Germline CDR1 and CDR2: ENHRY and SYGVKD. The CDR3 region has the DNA TGTGCCATCAGTGACTCGAACAGGTACCAAGAGACCCAGTACTTC. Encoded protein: CAISDSNRYQETQYF.